The 28 T cell receptor beta chains below were found in one sample sequenced in a study of shared T cell receptors in the human thymus. Generated by immunoSEQ multiplex PCR, the TCRdb table keeps only in-frame clones and is missing some. The table records hundreds of thousands of clones, more than 70% of them present only once. A further study also used this sample, focusing on human thymus T cells.

Input material: thymocytes. The receptors derive from a boy younger than two with a congenital heart defect.

CDR3 sequence: CASRRYQGREPQHF. CDR3 in DNA: TGTGCCAGCAGGCGCTACCAGGGTCGGGAGCCCCAGCATTTT. The rearrangement joins TRBV6-5 to TRBJ1-5; D perhaps matches TRBD1 (5 bases). V was clipped by 6 bases and J by 8 bases, with 17 bases between them. The CDR3 extends over 14 amino acids. Germline loops: CDR1 MNHEY, CDR2 SVGAGI.

The V gene is TRBV9, the J gene TRBJ2-1; weak D call: TRBD2 (7 bases). V was trimmed by 0 bases and J by 1 base, leaving 11 bases between them. CDR1 and CDR2 from the germline V gene are SGDLS and YYNGEE. This CDR3 has 16 amino acids. CDR3 sequence: CASSVVGRGSYNEQFF. The CDR3 DNA reads TGTGCCAGCAGCGTAGTAGGGAGGGGGTCCTACAATGAGCAGTTCTTC.

The chain joins TRBV4-1 to TRBJ2-6; 8 positions agree with TRBD1. The CDR3 is made up of 18 amino acids. The junction had 8 bases not matched to a gene; V was cut back by 4 bases and J by 0 bases. Germline lookup yields CDR1 MGHRA and CDR2 YSYEKL. CDR3 coding DNA: TGCGCCAGCAGCCCCGGGACAGGCATTCGCTCTGGGGCCAACGTCCTGACTTTC. Protein: CASSPGTGIRSGANVLTF.

This clone was counted only a few times. V is TRBV7-7 and J is TRBJ2-7; weak D call: TRBD2 (6 bases). CDR1 is SSHAT and CDR2 is FNYEAQ in the germline V gene (reference sequence). This CDR3 is built from 16 residues. The ends were cut back, 0 bases at V and 3 bases at J, with 15 bases in the middle. CDR3 amino acids: CASSLAPLALNYEQYF. As DNA, the CDR3 is TGTGCCAGCAGCTTAGCACCCCTAGCGCTGAACTACGAGCAGTACTTC.

This chain uses TRBV9 with TRBJ2-1, with D tentatively TRBD2 (6 bases). This CDR3 is built from 19 residues. Per germline, CDR1 SGDLS and CDR2 YYNGEE. V lost 3 bases, J lost 0 bases, and 22 bases lay in between. The CDR3 DNA sequence: TGTGCCAGCAGCGCCCACCGAGGAGGGGATATCCGCTCCTACAATGAGCAGTTCTTC. Its protein is CASSAHRGGDIRSYNEQFF.

A remark on this clone: At one end, the junction sequence differs from germline, possibly due to a read error. This chain joins TRBV10-1 and TRBJ2-7; a weak D match, TRBD1 (6 bases). Germline assignment: CDR1 WNHNN and CDR2 SYGVQD (reference sequence). This CDR3 is built from 13 residues. The DNA of the CDR3 is TGCGCCAGAAGTGAGGAACAGGGCGGCGAGCAGTACTTC. Amino acids: CARSEEQGGEQYF.

V usage is TRBV7-2 and J usage is TRBJ2-2, with TRBD1 as a possible D gene (5 bases). The CDR3 totals 15 residues. The germline V and J ends were trimmed by 3 bases and 4 bases, with 12 bases remaining between them. The V gene's germline CDR1 is SGHTA and CDR2 FQGNSA. CDR3 nucleotides: TGTGCCAGCAGCTTGGGCAGGGCATTCACCGGGGAGCTGTTTTTT. Protein sequence: CASSLGRAFTGELFF. The full variable domain, completed using reference TRBV7-2 and TRBJ2-2, is GAGVSQSPSNKVTEKGKDVELRCDPISGHTALYWYRQSLGQGLEFLIYFQGNSAPDKSGLPSDRFSAERTGGSVSTLTIQRTQQEDSAVYLCASSLGRAFTGELFFGEGSRLTVL.

The chain carries TRBV6-1 and TRBJ1-5, with TRBD1 as a possible D gene (6 bases). Trimming left V 8 bases short and J 1 base short, with 15 bases between. The CDR3 sequence is 15 residues long. Germline values: CDR1 MNHNS, CDR2 SASEGT. CDR3 region: CASQLQGESNQPQHF. CDR3 DNA sequence: TGTGCCAGCCAACTACAGGGAGAAAGCAATCAGCCCCAGCATTTT.

This clone was seen just once. The chain uses TRBV10-3 and TRBJ1-1, with 7 bases that match TRBD1. The CDR3 contains 13 residues. Trimming removed 6 bases from V and 7 bases from J; junction bases left unmatched: 8. Germline values: CDR1 ENHRY, CDR2 SYGVKD. The CDR3 protein is CAIRGTATFEAFF. As DNA, the CDR3 is TGTGCCATCAGAGGGACAGCTACCTTTGAAGCTTTCTTT.

The chain has TRBV12-5 and TRBJ1-2, with 7 bases matching TRBD1. This CDR3 spans 14 amino acids. The ends lost 0 bases at V and 2 bases at J; junction bases unmatched: 0. CDR1 is LGHNT, CDR2 FRNRAP, per germline. The CDR3 sequence: CASGLVTGNYGYTF. CDR3 in DNA: TGTGCTAGTGGTTTGGTGACAGGGAACTATGGCTACACCTTC.

The chain employs TRBV5-8 and TRBJ1-2; weak D call: TRBD1 (6 bases). V was trimmed by 1 base and J by 4 bases, leaving 17 bases between them. CDR1 is SGHTS, CDR2 YDEGEE, per germline. The CDR3 length is 16 residues. The chain's CDR3 is CASSLIFQGPLYGYTF. The DNA of the CDR3 is TGTGCCAGCAGCTTGATTTTCCAGGGGCCCCTCTATGGCTACACCTTC.

The V call is TRBV6-1, the J call TRBJ1-1; 9 nucleotides agree with TRBD1. V lost 10 bases, J lost 1 base, and 4 bases stayed unmatched. The germline CDR1 and CDR2 sequences are MNHNS and SASEGT. The CDR3 runs 13 residues. This CDR3 reads CATTTGGNTEAFF. DNA for the CDR3: TGTGCCACCACGACAGGGGGGAACACTGAAGCTTTCTTT.

V is TRBV28 and J is TRBJ1-1, with 11 bases fitting TRBD1. Per germline, CDR1 MDHEN and CDR2 SYDVKM. The CDR3 contains 15 residues. Trimming took 2 bases from V and 3 from J; bases not matched to a gene: 2. DNA for the CDR3: TGTGCCAGCAGTTTACAGGACAGGGGGCACACTGAAGCTTTCTTT. Translating it yields CASSLQDRGHTEAFF.

This chain joins TRBV7-8 and TRBJ2-2; 11 bases align to TRBD2. CDR1 SGHVS and CDR2 FQNEAQ come from the germline V gene. There are 16 residues in the CDR3. The J segment lost 5 bases and the V segment lost 5 bases, leaving 7 bases of the junction unmatched. CDR3 coding DNA: TGTGCCAGCAGCCCGGATAGCGGGAGGGTTACCGGGGAGCTGTTTTTT. Protein sequence: CASSPDSGRVTGELFF. Full variable domain (outside the CDR3, taken from reference TRBV7-8 and TRBJ2-2): GAGVSQSPRYKVAKRGQDVALRCDPISGHVSLFWYQQALGQGPEFLTYFQNEAQLDKSGLPSDRFFAERPEGSVSTLKIQRTQQEDSAVYLCASSPDSGRVTGELFFGEGSRLTVL.

The chain is built from TRBV7-9 and TRBJ1-4; 9 nucleotides match TRBD1. The CDR3 length is 14 residues. J gave up 7 bases and V 4 bases, and 4 bases lay outside the gene matches. Germline values: CDR1 SEHNR, CDR2 FQNEAQ (reference sequence). CDR3 sequence reads: CASSSDRGREKLFF. The CDR3 region has the DNA TGTGCCAGCAGCTCGGACAGGGGACGTGAAAAACTGTTTTTT.

The chain uses TRBV19 and TRBJ1-1; D is undetermined. Germline CDR1 is LNHDA and CDR2 is SQIVND (reference sequence). This CDR3 comprises 14 residues. Between the trimmed V and J ends, which lost 3 bases and 2 bases, there was a span of 10 bases. CDR3 region: CASSIGVSNTEAFF. The CDR3 nucleotides are TGTGCCAGTAGTATCGGGGTCAGCAACACTGAAGCTTTCTTT.

This clone was picked up a small number of times. This chain uses TRBV19 with TRBJ2-6; D unresolved. From germline, CDR1 is LNHDA and CDR2 SQIVND (reference sequence). The length of the CDR3 is 14 residues. The germline V and J ends were trimmed by 7 bases and 0 bases, with 7 bases remaining between them. For the CDR3, the DNA is TGTGCCAGTAACCTTAGCTCTGGGGCCAACGTCCTGACTTTC. Its translation: CASNLSSGANVLTF.

CDR3 loop: CASSLQVKGYTDTQYF. Written as DNA, the CDR3 is TGTGCCAGCAGTCTACAGGTTAAAGGCTACACAGATACGCAGTATTTT. The chain links TRBV2 to TRBJ2-3; D is possibly TRBD1 (5 bases). V dropped 5 bases and J dropped 2 bases, with 17 bases sitting between them. This CDR3 comprises 16 residues. Germline V gives CDR1 SNHLY, CDR2 FYNNEI.

V is TRBV25-1 and J is TRBJ2-5; D remains ambiguous. The V gene lost 5 bases and the J gene lost 0 bases, with 4 bases spanning the gap. Germline V gene sequence: CDR1 MGHDK, CDR2 SYGVNS. The CDR3 spans 12 residues. The CDR3 sequence is CASSYNQETQYF. The CDR3 bases are TGTGCCAGCAGTTACAACCAAGAGACCCAGTACTTC.

The chain couples TRBV11-2 to TRBJ1-1, with 8 nucleotides matching TRBD1. The length of the CDR3 is 14 residues. CDR1 is SGHAT and CDR2 is FQNNGV in the germline V gene. Trimming removed 5 bases from V and 3 bases from J; junction bases left unmatched: 5. CDR3 sequence reads: CASSPTGVYTEAFF. CDR3 coding DNA: TGTGCCAGCAGCCCGACAGGGGTTTACACTGAAGCTTTCTTT. The full variable domain, its missing parts supplied by reference TRBV11-2 and TRBJ1-1, is EAGVAQSPRYKIIEKRQSVAFWCNPISGHATLYWYQQILGQGPKLLIQFQNNGVVDDSQLPKDRFSAERLKGVDSTLKIQPAKLEDSAVYLCASSPTGVYTEAFFGQGTRLTVV.

As concerns this clone: At one end, the junction sequence differs from germline, possibly due to a read error. The chain carries TRBV5-1 and TRBJ2-7, with 12 bases fitting TRBD2. The CDR3 sequence is 18 residues long. CDR1 is SGHRS and CDR2 is YFSETQ in the germline V gene. In nucleotides, the CDR3 is TGCGCCAGCAACTTGGGGCTAGCGGGAGGGCCGTTTTCCTACGAGCAGTACTTC. Translated, it gives CASNLGLAGGPFSYEQYF.

CDR3 region: CASSRPSGGSPYEQYF. The CDR3, as DNA: TGCGCCAGCAGCCGCCCGAGCGGCGGGAGCCCCTACGAGCAGTACTTC. The chain employs TRBV4-1 and TRBJ2-7; TRBD2 aligns across 7 bases. This CDR3 is 16 amino acids long. Trimming removed 4 bases from V and 2 bases from J; junction bases left unmatched: 11. Germline V lookup: CDR1 MGHRA, CDR2 YSYEKL.

The genes are TRBV4-1 and TRBJ2-3; TRBD2 matches 8 bases. V was pared by 0 bases and J by 3 bases, with 8 bases of the junction left unmatched. CDR3 length: 17 amino acids. Germline V CDR1 and CDR2: MGHRA, YSYEKL. The CDR3 spells CASSQDSAGGRTDTQYF. CDR3 sequence (DNA): TGCGCCAGCAGCCAAGATTCCGCGGGGGGCAGAACAGATACGCAGTATTTT.

The chain combines TRBV5-1 with TRBJ1-6; maybe TRBD1 (5 bases). Trimming pared 0 bases from V and 4 bases from J, leaving 14 bases between. Per germline, CDR1 SGHRS and CDR2 YFSETQ. The CDR3 sequence is 17 residues long. This chain's CDR3 is CASSLAEGCGYNSPLHF. CDR3 coding DNA: TGCGCCAGCAGCTTGGCGGAGGGGTGCGGGTATAATTCACCCCTCCACTTT.

V usage is TRBV28 and J usage is TRBJ1-2; D is undetermined. The germline gives CDR1 MDHEN, CDR2 SYDVKM. Trimming cost V 2 bases and J 4 bases, with 20 bases left between them. The length of the CDR3 is 17 residues. The chain's CDR3 is CASSLGRTPWRSYGYTF. For the CDR3, the DNA is TGTGCCAGCAGTTTAGGACGTACACCCTGGAGGTCCTATGGCTACACCTTC.

The V gene is TRBV19, the J gene TRBJ2-5; tentatively, D is TRBD2 (5 bases). The CDR3 consists of 15 residues. CDR1 and CDR2 from the germline V gene are LNHDA and SQIVND (reference sequence). V was pared by 1 base and J by 5 bases, with 14 bases between. CDR3 amino acids: CASSIAHRPGETQYF. CDR3 coding DNA: TGTGCCAGTAGTATAGCTCATCGGCCGGGGGAGACCCAGTACTTC.

The chain uses TRBV27 and TRBJ1-5; D is perhaps TRBD1 (6 bases). This CDR3 spans 15 amino acids. The V end was cut by 5 bases, the J end by 4 bases, with 15 bases between. Germline V CDR1 and CDR2: MNHEY, SMNVEV (reference sequence). In DNA form, the CDR3 reads TGTGCCAGCAGTCCATCAGGGGTACGGAATCAGCCCCAGCATTTT. Translated: CASSPSGVRNQPQHF.

The chain carries TRBV28 and TRBJ1-3, with TRBD1 matching over 8 bases. The CDR3 extends over 16 amino acids. After removal of 6 bases from V and 1 base from J, the junction contained 8 bases not matched to a gene. CDR1 is MDHEN, CDR2 SYDVKM, per germline. This CDR3 is CASRRQGPQSGNTIYF. CDR3 nucleotides: TGTGCCAGCAGAAGACAGGGGCCGCAATCTGGAAACACCATATATTTT.